Listed here is a single T cell receptor (beta chain). Its target is unknown. The entry originates in a study of cytomegalovirus exposure and HLA in healthy donors. CDR3 length: 15 residues. The germline CDR1 and CDR2 sequences are SEHNR and FQNEAQ (reference sequence). Trimming left V 4 bases short and J 9 bases short, with 16 bases between. Whole-study findings and limits: Analysis performed later found roughly 17,000 TCR beta sequences associated with HLA alleles at 0.05 false discovery rate. A later analysis linked a missense variant in DCLRE1C to the trimming of TCR beta V and J genes. As a later analysis revealed, most CMV-associated TCR beta chains appeared HLA-restricted.

PCR involved 60 Vbeta and 13 Jbeta primers. Method: immunoSEQ multiplex PCR; TCRdb's copy keeps in-frame clones and lacks some. The profile covers roughly 110,000 clones, with approximately 80% appearing a single time and roughly 0.82% taken by the ten largest. This sequence originates from a woman aged 25 to 39 in good health and CMV-seronegative. The chain links TRBV7-9 to TRBJ1-6; TRBD1 is a possible D gene (5 bases). The specimen sequenced was PBMCs. The CDR3, as DNA: TGTGCCAGCAGCTCGTACACTGCGGGGACTTCACCCCTCCACTTT. This gives the protein CASSSYTAGTSPLHF.